This T cell receptor beta chain was documented in a study of blood T cell repertoires in COVID-19. Across the whole study: Specimens from acute and convalescent COVID-19 originated in the United States, Italy and Spain.

Participants, about 18 to 90 years old, spanned more than 20 US areas. Participants were placed into cohorts based on the clinical history they reported. Clones were read by immunoSEQ multiplex PCR, and TCRdb kept only the in-frame ones, dropping some. Here the sample spans more than 110,000 clones, around 82% being singletons. The CDR3 sequence is 15 residues long. The V segment lost 4 bases and the J segment 4 bases; nucleotides outside the gene matches: 9. From germline, CDR1 is MDHEN and CDR2 SYDVKM. The chain combines TRBV28 with TRBJ1-2; the match to TRBD1 covers 7 bases. Sequencing was carried out using PBMCs or T cells enriched from blood (not recorded which). This receptor was identified in a man between 35 and 55 years old with acute COVID-19. CDR3 region: CASSSTSGTAYGYTF. As DNA, the CDR3 is TGTGCCAGCAGTTCAACCTCCGGGACAGCCTATGGCTACACCTTC.